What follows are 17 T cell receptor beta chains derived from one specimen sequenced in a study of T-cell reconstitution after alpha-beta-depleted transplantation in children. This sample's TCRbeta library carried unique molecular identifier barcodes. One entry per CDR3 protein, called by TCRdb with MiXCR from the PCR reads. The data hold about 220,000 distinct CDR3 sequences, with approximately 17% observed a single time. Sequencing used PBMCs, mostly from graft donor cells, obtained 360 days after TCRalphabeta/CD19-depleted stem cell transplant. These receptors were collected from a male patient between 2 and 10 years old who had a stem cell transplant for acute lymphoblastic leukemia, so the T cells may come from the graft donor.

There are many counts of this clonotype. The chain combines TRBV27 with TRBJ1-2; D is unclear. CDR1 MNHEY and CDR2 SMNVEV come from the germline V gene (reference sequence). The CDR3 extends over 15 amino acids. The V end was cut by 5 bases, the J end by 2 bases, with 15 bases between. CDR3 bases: TGTGCCAGCAGTCCGGTGATCAGCAACAACTATGGCTACACCTTC. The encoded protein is CASSPVISNNYGYTF.

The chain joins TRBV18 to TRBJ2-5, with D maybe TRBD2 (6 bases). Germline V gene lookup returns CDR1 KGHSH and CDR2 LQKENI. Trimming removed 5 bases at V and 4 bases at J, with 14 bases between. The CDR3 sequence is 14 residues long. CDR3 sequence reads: CASSAPGLRETQYF. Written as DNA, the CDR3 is TGTGCCAGCTCAGCTCCGGGACTTCGAGAGACCCAGTACTTC.

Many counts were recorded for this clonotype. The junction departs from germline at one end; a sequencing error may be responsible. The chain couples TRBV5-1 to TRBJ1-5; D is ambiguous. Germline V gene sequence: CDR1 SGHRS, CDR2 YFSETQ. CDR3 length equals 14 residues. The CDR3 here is CASSLGSSNQPQHF. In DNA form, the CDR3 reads TGCGCCAGCAGTTTGGGGTCTAGCAATCAGCCCCAGCATTTT.

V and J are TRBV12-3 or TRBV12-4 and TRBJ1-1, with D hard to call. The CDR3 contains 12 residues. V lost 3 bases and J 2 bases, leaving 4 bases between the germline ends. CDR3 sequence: CASSFYNTEAFF. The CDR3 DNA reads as TGTGCCAGCAGTTTCTATAACACTGAAGCTTTCTTT.

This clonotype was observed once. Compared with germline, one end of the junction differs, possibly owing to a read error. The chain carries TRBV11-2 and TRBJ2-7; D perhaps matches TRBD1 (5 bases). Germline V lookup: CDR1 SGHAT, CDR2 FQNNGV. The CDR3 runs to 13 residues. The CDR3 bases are TGTGCCGGCAGCTTAGTAAGGGGCTACGAGCAGTACTTC. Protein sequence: CAGSLVRGYEQYF.

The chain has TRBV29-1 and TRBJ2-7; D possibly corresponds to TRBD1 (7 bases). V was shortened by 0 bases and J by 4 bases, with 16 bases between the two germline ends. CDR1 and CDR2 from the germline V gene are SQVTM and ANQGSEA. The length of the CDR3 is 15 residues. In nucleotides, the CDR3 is TGCAGCGTTGAAGACAGACAGGGAGGAATTTACGAGCAGTACTTC. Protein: CSVEDRQGGIYEQYF.

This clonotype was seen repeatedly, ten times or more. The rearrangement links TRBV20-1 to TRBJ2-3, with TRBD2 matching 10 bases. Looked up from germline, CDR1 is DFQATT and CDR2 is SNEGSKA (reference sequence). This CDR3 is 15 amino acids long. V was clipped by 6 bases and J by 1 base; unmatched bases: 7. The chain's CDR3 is CSARHTSGGTDTQYF. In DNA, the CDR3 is TGCAGTGCCAGGCATACTAGCGGGGGCACAGATACGCAGTATTTT.

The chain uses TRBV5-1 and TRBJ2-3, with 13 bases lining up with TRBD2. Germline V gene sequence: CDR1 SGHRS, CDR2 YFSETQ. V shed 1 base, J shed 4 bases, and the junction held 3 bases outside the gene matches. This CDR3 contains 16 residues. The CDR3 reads CASSLRLAGGPDTQYF. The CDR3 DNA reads TGCGCCAGCAGCTTGCGACTAGCGGGAGGCCCAGATACGCAGTATTTT.

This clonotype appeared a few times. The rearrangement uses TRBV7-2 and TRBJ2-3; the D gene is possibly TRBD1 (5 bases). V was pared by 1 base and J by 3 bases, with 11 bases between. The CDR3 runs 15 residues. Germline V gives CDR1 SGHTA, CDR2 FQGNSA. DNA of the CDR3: TGTGCCAGCAGCTTAGAAGGACAATCAACAGATACGCAGTATTTT. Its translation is CASSLEGQSTDTQYF.

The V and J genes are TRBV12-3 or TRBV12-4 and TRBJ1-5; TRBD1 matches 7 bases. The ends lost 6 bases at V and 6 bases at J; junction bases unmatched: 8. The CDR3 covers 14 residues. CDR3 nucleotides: TGTGCCAGCAGAGGACCCGACAGGGTTCAGCCCCAGCATTTT. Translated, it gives CASRGPDRVQPQHF.

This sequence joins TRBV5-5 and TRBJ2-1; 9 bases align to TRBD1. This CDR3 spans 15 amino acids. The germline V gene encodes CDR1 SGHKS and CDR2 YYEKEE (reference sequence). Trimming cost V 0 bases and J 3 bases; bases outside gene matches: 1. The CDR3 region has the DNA TGTGCCAGCAGCTTGGGGGACAGGGACTACAATGAGCAGTTCTTC. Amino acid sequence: CASSLGDRDYNEQFF.

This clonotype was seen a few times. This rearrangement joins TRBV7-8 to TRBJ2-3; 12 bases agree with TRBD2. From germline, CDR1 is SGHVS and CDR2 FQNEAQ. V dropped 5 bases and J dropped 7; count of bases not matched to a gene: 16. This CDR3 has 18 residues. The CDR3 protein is CASSRPSGGDPREYTQYF. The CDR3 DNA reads TGTGCCAGCAGCCGTCCTAGCGGGGGGGACCCGCGGGAATATACGCAGTATTTT. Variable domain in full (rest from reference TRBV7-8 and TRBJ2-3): GAGVSQSPRYKVAKRGQDVALRCDPISGHVSLFWYQQALGQGPEFLTYFQNEAQLDKSGLPSDRFFAERPEGSVSTLKIQRTQQEDSAVYLCASSRPSGGDPREYTQYFGPGTRLTVL.

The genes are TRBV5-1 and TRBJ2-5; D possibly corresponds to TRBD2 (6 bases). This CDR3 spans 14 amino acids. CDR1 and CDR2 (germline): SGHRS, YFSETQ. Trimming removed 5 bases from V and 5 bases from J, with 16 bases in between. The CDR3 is CASRSGGPRETQYF. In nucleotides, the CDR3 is TGCGCCAGCAGGAGTGGAGGGCCTAGGGAGACCCAGTACTTC. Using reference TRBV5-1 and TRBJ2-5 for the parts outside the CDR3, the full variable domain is KAGVTQTPRYLIKTRGQQVTLSCSPISGHRSVSWYQQTPGQGLQFLFEYFSETQRNKGNFPGRFSGRQFSNSRSEMNVSTLELGDSALYLCASRSGGPRETQYFGPGTRLLVL.

CDR3 in amino acids: CASLGLEFSEQYF. Here the CDR3 DNA reads TGTGCCAGCCTTGGACTTGAATTCAGCGAGCAGTACTTC. V is TRBV6-1 and J is TRBJ2-7, with a possible D match to TRBD2 (5 bases). Germline loops: CDR1 MNHNS, CDR2 SASEGT. This CDR3 contains 13 residues. The V end was cut by 8 bases, the J end by 6 bases, with 17 bases between.

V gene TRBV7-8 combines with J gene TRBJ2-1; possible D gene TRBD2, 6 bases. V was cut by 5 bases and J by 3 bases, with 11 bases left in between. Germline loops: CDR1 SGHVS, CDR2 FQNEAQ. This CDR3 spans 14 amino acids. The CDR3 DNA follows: TGTGCCAGCAGCCCCCGGGACTTCTACAATGAGCAGTTCTTC. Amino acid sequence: CASSPRDFYNEQFF.

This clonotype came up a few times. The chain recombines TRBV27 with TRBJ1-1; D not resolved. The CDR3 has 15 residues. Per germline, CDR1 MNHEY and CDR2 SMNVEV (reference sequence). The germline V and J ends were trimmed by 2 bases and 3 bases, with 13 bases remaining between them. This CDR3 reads CASSLSTNGDTEAFF. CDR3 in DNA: TGTGCCAGCAGTTTAAGCACAAACGGGGACACTGAAGCTTTCTTT.

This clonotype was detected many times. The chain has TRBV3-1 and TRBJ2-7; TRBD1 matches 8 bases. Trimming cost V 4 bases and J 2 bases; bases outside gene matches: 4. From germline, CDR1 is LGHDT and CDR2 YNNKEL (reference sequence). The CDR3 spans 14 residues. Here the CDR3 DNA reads TGTGCCAGCAGCCCCAGGGACAGGCCCTACGAGCAGTACTTC. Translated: CASSPRDRPYEQYF.